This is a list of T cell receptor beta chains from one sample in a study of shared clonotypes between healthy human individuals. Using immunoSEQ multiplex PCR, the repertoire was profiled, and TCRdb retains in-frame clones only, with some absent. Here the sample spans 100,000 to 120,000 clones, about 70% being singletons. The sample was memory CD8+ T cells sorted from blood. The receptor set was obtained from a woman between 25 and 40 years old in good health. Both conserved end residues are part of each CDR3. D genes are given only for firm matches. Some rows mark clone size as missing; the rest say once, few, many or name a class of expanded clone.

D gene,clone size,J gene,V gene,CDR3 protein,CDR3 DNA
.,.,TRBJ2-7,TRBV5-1,CASSLVGGAEQYF,TGCGCCAGCAGCTTGGTCGGCGGGGCCGAGCAGTACTTC
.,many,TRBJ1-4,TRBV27,CASSLLSGREGEKLFF,TGTGCCAGCAGTTTATTGTCAGGGCGAGAAGGAGAAAAACTGTTTTTT
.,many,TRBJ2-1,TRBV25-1,CASSGRDNEQFF,TGTGCCAGCAGTGGGAGGGACAATGAGCAGTTCTTC
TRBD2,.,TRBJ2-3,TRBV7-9,CASSPTGGRAGTDTQYF,TGTGCCAGCAGCCCCACGGGCGGGAGGGCGGGCACAGATACGCAGTATTTT
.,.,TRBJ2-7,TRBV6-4,CASSPGTLYEQYF,TGTGCCAGCAGTCCCGGAACCCTCTACGAGCAGTACTTC
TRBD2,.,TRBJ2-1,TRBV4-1,CASSPSVAGVYEQFF,TGCGCCAGCAGCCCTTCGGTAGCGGGAGTCTATGAGCAGTTCTTC
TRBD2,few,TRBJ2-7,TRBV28,CASSPGSGTSVSYEQYF,TGTGCCAGCAGCCCGGGATCGGGGACTAGCGTAAGCTACGAGCAGTACTTC
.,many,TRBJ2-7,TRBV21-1,CASSKRREECYEQYF,TGTGCCAGCAGCAAGCGGCGGGAGGAATGCTACGAGCAGTACTTC
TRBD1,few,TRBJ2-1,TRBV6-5,CASTHGAGGINEQFF,TGTGCCAGCACCCACGGGGCAGGGGGAATTAATGAGCAGTTCTTC
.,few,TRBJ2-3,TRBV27,CASSVIRGSADTQYF,TGTGCCAGCAGTGTTATCAGGGGTTCCGCAGATACGCAGTATTTT
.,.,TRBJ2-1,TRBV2,CASSEGRLVGQMIGQFF,TGTGCCAGCAGTGAAGGCCGGCTAGTGGGCCAAATGATTGGGCAGTTCTTC
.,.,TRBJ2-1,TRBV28,CASSRAGTRGLNEQFF,TGTGCCAGCAGTAGGGCCGGGACCCGAGGCCTTAATGAGCAGTTCTTC
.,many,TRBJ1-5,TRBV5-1,CASSLDRSQPQHF,TGCGCCAGCAGCTTGGACAGGAGTCAGCCCCAGCATTTT
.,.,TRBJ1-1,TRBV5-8,CASSLGQSPGTEAFF,TGTGCCAGCAGCTTGGGGCAGTCACCTGGCACTGAAGCTTTCTTT
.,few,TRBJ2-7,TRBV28,CASSERRTGLMEQYF,TGTGCCAGCAGTGAGAGAAGGACGGGCCTTATGGAGCAGTACTTC
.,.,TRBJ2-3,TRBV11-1,CASSLALGRGTDTQYF,TGTGCCAGCAGCTTAGCGCTGGGTCGCGGCACAGATACGCAGTATTTT
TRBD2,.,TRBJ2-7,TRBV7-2,CASSSPGREIVYEQYF,TGTGCCAGCAGCTCGCCCGGGCGGGAGATTGTCTACGAGCAGTACTTC
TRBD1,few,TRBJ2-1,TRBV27,CASSWTGDSGQFF,TGTGCCAGCAGTTGGACAGGGGATAGCGGGCAGTTCTTC
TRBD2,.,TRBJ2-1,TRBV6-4,CASSELAGSYNEQFF,TGTGCCAGCAGTGAGCTAGCGGGATCCTACAATGAGCAGTTCTTC
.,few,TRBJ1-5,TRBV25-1,CASSESDVSNQPQHF,TGTGCCAGCAGTGAATCGGATGTTAGCAATCAGCCCCAGCATTTT
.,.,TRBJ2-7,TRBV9,CASSPKVWGHEQYF,TGTGCCAGCAGCCCCAAAGTTTGGGGGCACGAGCAGTACTTC
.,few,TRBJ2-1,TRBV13,CASSLELPGGNEQFF,TGTGCCAGCAGCTTAGAGCTTCCAGGAGGGAATGAGCAGTTCTTC